This TCR beta chain was sequenced in a study of lymphopenia after photon versus proton radiotherapy. Study-wide findings and caveats: After the lymphocyte nadir, photon-treated repertoires showed oligoclonal expansion, especially of CD8+ Temra cells. Under photons, naive T cells and diversity fell while effector/memory populations rose. Authors raise, but do not show, better survival with proton therapy. Larger post-nadir TCR diversity loss correlated inversely with survival in deceased patients.

To note about this clone: Its antigen is unidentified.

The germline V and J ends were trimmed by 1 base and 2 bases, with 3 bases remaining between them. Germline V CDR1 and CDR2: SEHNR, FQNEAQ (reference sequence). This CDR3 is 12 amino acids long. Sequencing was performed with immunoSEQ multiplex PCR; in TCRdb, only in-frame clones are kept and a portion is missing. The sample consists of about 29,000 clones, roughly 89% of them appearing once. The J gene is TRBJ2-7, the V gene TRBV7-9; D gene unclear. This clonotype originated in a woman aged 55-70 years with cholangiocarcinoma. Some clones in this sample may be carry-over from other donors' samples. The specimen comprised peripheral blood, sampled from a patient treated with proton-based radiotherapy. The CDR3 protein is CASSLVTYEQYF. In nucleotides, the CDR3 is TGTGCCAGCAGCTTAGTGACCTACGAGCAGTACTTC. The complete variable domain, with remaining parts taken from reference TRBV7-9 and TRBJ2-7, reads DTGVSQNPRHKITKRGQNVTFRCDPISEHNRLYWYRQTLGQGPEFLTYFQNEAQLEKSRLLSDRFSAERPKGSFSTLEIQRTEQGDSAMYLCASSLVTYEQYFGPGTRLTVT.